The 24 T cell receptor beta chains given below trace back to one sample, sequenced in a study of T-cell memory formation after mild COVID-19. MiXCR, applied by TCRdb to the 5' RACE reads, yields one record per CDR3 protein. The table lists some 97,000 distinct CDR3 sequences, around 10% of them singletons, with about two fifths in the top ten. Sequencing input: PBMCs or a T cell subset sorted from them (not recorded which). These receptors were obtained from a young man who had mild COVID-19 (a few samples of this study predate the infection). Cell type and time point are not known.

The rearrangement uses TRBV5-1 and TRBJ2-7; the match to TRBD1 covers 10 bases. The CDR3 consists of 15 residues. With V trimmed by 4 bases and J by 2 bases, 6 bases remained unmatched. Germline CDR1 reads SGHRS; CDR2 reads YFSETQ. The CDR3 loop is CASSLAGTGAYEQYF. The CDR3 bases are TGCGCCAGCAGCCTAGCCGGGACAGGGGCCTACGAGCAGTACTTC. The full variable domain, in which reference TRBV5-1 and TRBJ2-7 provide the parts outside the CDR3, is KAGVTQTPRYLIKTRGQQVTLSCSPISGHRSVSWYQQTPGQGLQFLFEYFSETQRNKGNFPGRFSGRQFSNSRSEMNVSTLELGDSALYLCASSLAGTGAYEQYFGPGTRLTVT.

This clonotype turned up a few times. The CDR3 loop reads CASSSSGAATDTQYF. As DNA, the CDR3 is TGTGCCAGCAGTTCTTCAGGGGCGGCCACAGATACGCAGTATTTT. The V gene is TRBV12-3 or TRBV12-4, the J gene TRBJ2-3; tentatively, D is TRBD1 (6 bases). With 4 bases removed from V and 2 bases from J, the gap between germline ends came to 13 bases. This CDR3 comprises 15 residues.

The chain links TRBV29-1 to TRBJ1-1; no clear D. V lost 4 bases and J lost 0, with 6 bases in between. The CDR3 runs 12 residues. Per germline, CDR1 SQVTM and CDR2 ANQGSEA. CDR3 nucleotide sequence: TGCAGCGTTGGGGTCATGAACACTGAAGCTTTCTTT. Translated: CSVGVMNTEAFF.

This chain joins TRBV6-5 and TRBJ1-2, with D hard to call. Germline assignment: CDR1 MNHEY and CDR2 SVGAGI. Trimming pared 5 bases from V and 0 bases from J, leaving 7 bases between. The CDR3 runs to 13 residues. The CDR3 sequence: CASSGQANYGYTF. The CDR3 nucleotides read TGTGCCAGCAGTGGCCAAGCTAACTATGGCTACACCTTC.

The CDR3 loop reads CASSLAPSTETQYF. CDR3 DNA sequence: TGTGCCAGCAGCTTAGCCCCTAGTACAGAGACCCAGTACTTC. The chain joins TRBV7-9 to TRBJ2-5; D not resolved. The ends were cut back, 0 bases at V and 4 bases at J, with 9 bases in the middle. The CDR3 length is 14 residues. Germline V gene data show CDR1 as SEHNR and CDR2 as FQNEAQ (reference sequence). The entire variable domain, with the rest obtained from reference TRBV7-9 and TRBJ2-5, is as follows: DTGVSQNPRHKITKRGQNVTFRCDPISEHNRLYWYRQTLGQGPEFLTYFQNEAQLEKSRLLSDRFSAERPKGSFSTLEIQRTEQGDSAMYLCASSLAPSTETQYFGPGTRLLVL.

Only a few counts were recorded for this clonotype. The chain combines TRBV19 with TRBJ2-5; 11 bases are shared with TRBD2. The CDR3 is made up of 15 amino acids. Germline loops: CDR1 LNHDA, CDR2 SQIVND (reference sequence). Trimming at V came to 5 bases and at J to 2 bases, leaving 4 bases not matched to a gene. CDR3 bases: TGTGCCAGTAGTTCGACTAGCGGGGCTCAAGAGACCCAGTACTTC. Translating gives CASSSTSGAQETQYF.

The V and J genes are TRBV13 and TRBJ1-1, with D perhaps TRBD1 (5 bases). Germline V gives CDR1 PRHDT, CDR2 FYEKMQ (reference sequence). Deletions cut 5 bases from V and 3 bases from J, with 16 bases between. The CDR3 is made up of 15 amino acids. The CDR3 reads CASSQGQGEYTEAFF. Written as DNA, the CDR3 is TGTGCCAGCAGCCAAGGCCAGGGCGAGTACACTGAAGCTTTCTTT.

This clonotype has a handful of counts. The chain's CDR3 is CASSAVTENTGELFF. CDR3 coding DNA: TGTGCCAGCAGCGCCGTCACCGAGAACACCGGGGAGCTGTTTTTT. This chain uses TRBV11-2 with TRBJ2-2; no clear D gene. The CDR3 runs to 15 residues. Per the germline V gene, CDR1 is SGHAT and CDR2 is FQNNGV. Trimming cost V 5 bases and J 1 base, with 11 bases left between them.

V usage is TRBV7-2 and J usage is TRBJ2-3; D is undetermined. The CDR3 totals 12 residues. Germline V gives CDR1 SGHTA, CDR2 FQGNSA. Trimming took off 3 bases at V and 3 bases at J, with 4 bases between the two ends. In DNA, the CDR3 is TGTGCCAGCAGCTTCTTTACAGATACGCAGTATTTT. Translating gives CASSFFTDTQYF.

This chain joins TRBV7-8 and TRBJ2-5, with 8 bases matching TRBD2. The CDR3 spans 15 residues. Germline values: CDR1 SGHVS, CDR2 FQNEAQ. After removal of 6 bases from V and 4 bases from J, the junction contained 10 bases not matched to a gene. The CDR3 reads CASRPAKLAAETQYF. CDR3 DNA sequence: TGTGCCAGCAGACCCGCAAAACTAGCGGCAGAGACCCAGTACTTC.

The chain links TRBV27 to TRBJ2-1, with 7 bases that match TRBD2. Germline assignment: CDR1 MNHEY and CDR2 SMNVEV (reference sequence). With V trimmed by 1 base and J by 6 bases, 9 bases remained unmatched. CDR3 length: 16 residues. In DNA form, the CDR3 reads TGTGCCAGCAGTTTATGGACTAGAGGGAATTCCAATGAGCAGTTCTTC. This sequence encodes CASSLWTRGNSNEQFF.

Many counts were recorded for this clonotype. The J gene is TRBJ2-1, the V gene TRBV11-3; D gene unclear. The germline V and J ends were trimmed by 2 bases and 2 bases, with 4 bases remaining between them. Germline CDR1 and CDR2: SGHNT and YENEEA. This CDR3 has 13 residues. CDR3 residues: CASSLPPYNEQFF. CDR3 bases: TGTGCCAGCAGCTTACCCCCCTACAATGAGCAGTTCTTC.

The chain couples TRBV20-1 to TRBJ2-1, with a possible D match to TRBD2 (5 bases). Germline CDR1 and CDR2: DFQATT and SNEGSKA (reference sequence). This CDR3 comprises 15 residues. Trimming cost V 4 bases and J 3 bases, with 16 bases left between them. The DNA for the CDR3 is TGCAGTGCTACCCCACCCCTCGGGGTCTACAATGAGCAGTTCTTC. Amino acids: CSATPPLGVYNEQFF.

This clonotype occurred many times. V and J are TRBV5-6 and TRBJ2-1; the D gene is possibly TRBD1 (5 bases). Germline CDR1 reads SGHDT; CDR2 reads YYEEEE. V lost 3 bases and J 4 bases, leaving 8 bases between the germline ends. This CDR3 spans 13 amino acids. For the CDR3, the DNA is TGTGCCAGCAGCTCGACAGATTACAATGAGCAGTTCTTC. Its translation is CASSSTDYNEQFF.

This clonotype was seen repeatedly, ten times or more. CDR3 nucleotides: TGCAGCGTCCCCACTAGTTGGTTTGACAATGAGCAGTTCTTC. It is translated as CSVPTSWFDNEQFF. This chain uses TRBV29-1 with TRBJ2-1, with D perhaps matching TRBD2 (5 bases). V was cut by 6 bases and J by 5 bases, with 17 bases left in between. This CDR3 comprises 14 residues. Per germline, CDR1 SQVTM and CDR2 ANQGSEA.

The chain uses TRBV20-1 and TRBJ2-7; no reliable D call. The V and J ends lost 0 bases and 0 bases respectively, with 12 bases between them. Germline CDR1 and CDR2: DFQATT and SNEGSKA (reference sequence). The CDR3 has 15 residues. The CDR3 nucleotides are TGCAGTGCTAGAGATACATGGCGGAGCTCCTACGAGCAGTACTTC. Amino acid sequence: CSARDTWRSSYEQYF.

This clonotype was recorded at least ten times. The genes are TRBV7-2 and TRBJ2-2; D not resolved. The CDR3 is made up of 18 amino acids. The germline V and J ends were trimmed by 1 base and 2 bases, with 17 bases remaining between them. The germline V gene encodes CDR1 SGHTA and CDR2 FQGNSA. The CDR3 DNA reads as TGTGCCAGCAGCTTAGTCTTTAGACGGCTACTTAACACCGGGGAGCTGTTTTTT. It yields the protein CASSLVFRRLLNTGELFF. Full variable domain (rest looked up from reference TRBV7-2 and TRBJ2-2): GAGVSQSPSNKVTEKGKDVELRCDPISGHTALYWYRQSLGQGLEFLIYFQGNSAPDKSGLPSDRFSAERTGGSVSTLTIQRTQQEDSAVYLCASSLVFRRLLNTGELFFGEGSRLTVL.

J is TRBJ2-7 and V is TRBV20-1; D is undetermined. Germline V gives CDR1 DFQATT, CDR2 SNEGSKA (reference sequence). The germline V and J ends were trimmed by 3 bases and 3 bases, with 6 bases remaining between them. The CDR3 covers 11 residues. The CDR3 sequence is CSASGDYEQYV. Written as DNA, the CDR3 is TGCAGTGCTAGCGGAGACTACGAGCAGTACGTC.

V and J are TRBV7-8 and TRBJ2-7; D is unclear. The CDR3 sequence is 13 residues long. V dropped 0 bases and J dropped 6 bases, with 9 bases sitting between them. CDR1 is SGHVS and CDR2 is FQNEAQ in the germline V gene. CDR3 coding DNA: TGTGCCAGCAGCTTAGCGATGTCGGTCGAGCAGTACGTC. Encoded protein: CASSLAMSVEQYV.

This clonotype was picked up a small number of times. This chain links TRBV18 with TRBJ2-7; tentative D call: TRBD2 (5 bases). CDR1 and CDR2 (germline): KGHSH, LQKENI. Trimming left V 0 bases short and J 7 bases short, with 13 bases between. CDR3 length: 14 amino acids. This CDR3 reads CASSPPGLTFEQYF. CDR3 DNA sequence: TGTGCCAGCTCACCACCCGGACTGACCTTTGAGCAGTACTTC. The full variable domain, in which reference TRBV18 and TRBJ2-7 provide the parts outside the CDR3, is NAGVMQNPRHLVRRRGQEARLRCSPMKGHSHVYWYRQLPEEGLKFMVYLQKENIIDESGMPKERFSAEFPKEGPSILRIQQVVRGDSAAYFCASSPPGLTFEQYFGPGTRLTVT.

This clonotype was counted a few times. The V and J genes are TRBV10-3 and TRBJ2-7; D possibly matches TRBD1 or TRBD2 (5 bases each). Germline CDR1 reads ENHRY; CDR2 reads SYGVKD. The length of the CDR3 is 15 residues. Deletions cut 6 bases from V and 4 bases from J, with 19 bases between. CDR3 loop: CAISPGTGHPYEQYF. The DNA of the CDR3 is TGTGCCATCAGCCCGGGGACCGGACATCCTTACGAGCAGTACTTC.

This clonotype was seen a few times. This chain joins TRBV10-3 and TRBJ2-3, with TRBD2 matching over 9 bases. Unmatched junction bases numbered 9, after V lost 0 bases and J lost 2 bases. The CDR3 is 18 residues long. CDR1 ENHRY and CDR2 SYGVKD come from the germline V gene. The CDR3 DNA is TGTGCCATCAGTGAGTCGGTGGCTAGCGGGGCCAACACAGATACGCAGTATTTT. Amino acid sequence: CAISESVASGANTDTQYF.

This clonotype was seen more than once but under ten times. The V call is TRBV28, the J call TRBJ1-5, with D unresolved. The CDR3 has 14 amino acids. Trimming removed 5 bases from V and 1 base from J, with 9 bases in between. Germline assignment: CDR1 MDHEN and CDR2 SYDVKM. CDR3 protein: CASSPRRSNQPQHF. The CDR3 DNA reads TGTGCCAGCAGTCCCCGCCGGAGCAATCAGCCCCAGCATTTT.

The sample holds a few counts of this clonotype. CDR3 region: CASSQSFLGYTEAFF. The DNA for the CDR3 is TGCGCCAGCAGTCAATCGTTTTTAGGGTACACTGAAGCTTTCTTT. The chain links TRBV23-1 to TRBJ1-1; the D is unclear. TRBV23-1 is designated an ORF whose function remains uncertain. V lost 0 bases to trimming and J lost 3 bases, with 11 bases between them. The CDR3 totals 15 residues.